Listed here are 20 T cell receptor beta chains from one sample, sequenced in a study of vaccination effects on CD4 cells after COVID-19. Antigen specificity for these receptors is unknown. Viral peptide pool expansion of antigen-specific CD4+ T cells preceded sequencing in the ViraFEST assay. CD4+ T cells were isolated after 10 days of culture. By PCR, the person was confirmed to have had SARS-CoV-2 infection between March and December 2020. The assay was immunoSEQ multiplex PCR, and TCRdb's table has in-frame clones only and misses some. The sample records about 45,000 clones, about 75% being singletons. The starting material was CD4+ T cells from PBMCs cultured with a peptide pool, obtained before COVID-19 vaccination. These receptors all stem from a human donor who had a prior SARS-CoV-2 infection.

CDR3 bases: TGTGCCAGCAGCTTGGGACAGGGGCCAGATACGCAGTATTTT. Residues: CASSLGQGPDTQYF. This sequence joins TRBV5-4 and TRBJ2-3, with 8 bases that match TRBD1. The germline CDR1 and CDR2 sequences are SGHNT and YYREEE (reference sequence). The CDR3 loop spans 14 amino acids. V trimming: 0 bases; J trimming: 4 bases; junction bases outside the gene matches: 1.

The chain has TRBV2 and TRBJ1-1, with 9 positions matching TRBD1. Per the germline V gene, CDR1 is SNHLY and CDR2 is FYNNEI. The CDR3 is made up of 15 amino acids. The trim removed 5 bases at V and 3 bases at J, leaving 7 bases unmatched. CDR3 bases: TGTGCCAGCAGTAAACAGGGGGCAGCGGACACTGAAGCTTTCTTT. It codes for CASSKQGAADTEAFF.

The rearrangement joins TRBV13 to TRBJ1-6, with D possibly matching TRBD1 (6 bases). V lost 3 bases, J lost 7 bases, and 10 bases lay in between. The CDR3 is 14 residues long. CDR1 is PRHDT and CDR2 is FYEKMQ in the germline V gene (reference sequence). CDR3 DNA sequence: TGTGCCAGCAGCTTGATGGACAGAAATTCACCCCTCCACTTT. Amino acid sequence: CASSLMDRNSPLHF.

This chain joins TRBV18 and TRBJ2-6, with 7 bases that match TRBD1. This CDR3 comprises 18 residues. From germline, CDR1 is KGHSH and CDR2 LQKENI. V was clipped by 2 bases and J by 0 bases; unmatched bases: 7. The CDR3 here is CASSPVGTDYSGANVLTF. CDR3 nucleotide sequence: TGTGCCAGCTCACCAGTGGGGACAGATTACTCTGGGGCCAACGTCCTGACTTTC.

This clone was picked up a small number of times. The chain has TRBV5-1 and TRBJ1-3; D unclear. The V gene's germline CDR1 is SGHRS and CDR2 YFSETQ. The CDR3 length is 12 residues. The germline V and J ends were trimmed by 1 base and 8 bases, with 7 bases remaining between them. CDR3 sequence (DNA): TGCGCCAGCAGCTTGACTTCGGACACCATATATTTT. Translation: CASSLTSDTIYF.

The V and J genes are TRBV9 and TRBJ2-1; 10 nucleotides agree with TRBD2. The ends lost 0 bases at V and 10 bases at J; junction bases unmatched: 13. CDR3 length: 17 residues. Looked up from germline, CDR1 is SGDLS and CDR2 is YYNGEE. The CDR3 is CASSVDLAGAFGREQFF. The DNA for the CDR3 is TGTGCCAGCAGCGTAGACCTAGCGGGGGCCTTCGGGAGGGAGCAGTTCTTC. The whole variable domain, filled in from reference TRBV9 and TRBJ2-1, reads DSGVTQTPKHLITATGQRVTLRCSPRSGDLSVYWYQQSLDQGLQFLIQYYNGEERAKGNILERFSAQQFPDLHSELNLSSLELGDSALYFCASSVDLAGAFGREQFFGPGTRLTVL.

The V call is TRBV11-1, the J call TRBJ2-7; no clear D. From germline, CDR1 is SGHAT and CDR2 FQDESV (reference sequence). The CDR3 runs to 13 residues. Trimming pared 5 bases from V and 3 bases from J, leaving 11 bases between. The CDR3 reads CASSTRNDYEQYF. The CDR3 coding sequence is TGTGCCAGCAGCACCAGGAACGACTACGAGCAGTACTTC.

The CDR3 DNA reads TGTGCCAGCAACCCTATGGGACGGGGTATTTACGAGCAGTACTTC. Translating gives CASNPMGRGIYEQYF. The chain joins TRBV5-8 to TRBJ2-7; D tentatively fits TRBD1 or TRBD2 (5 bases each). V dropped 6 bases and J dropped 4 bases, with 20 bases sitting between them. Germline V gene lookup returns CDR1 SGHTS and CDR2 YDEGEE. This CDR3 is 15 amino acids long.

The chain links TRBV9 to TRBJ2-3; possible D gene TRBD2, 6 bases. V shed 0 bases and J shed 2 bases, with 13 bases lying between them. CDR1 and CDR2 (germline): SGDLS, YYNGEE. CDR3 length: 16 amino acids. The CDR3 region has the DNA TGTGCCAGCAGCGTAGATGGTCGGAGGGTCACAGATACGCAGTATTTT. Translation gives CASSVDGRRVTDTQYF.

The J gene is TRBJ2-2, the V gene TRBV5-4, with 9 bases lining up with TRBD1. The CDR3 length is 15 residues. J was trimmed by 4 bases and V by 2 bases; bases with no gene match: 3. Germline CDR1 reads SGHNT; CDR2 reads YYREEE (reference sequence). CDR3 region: CASSFRQGGTGELFF. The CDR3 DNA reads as TGTGCCAGCAGCTTTCGACAGGGGGGCACCGGGGAGCTGTTTTTT.

CDR3 sequence reads: CASSRQGAEKLFF. The CDR3 DNA sequence: TGTGCCAGCTCACGACAGGGGGCTGAAAAACTGTTTTTT. The rearrangement uses TRBV18 and TRBJ1-4; 10 bases fit TRBD1. The CDR3 is made up of 13 amino acids. In germline, CDR1 is KGHSH, CDR2 LQKENI. V was clipped by 4 bases and J by 7 bases; unmatched bases: 0. Complete variable domain (other parts from reference TRBV18 and TRBJ1-4): NAGVMQNPRHLVRRRGQEARLRCSPMKGHSHVYWYRQLPEEGLKFMVYLQKENIIDESGMPKERFSAEFPKEGPSILRIQQVVRGDSAAYFCASSRQGAEKLFFGSGTQLSVL.

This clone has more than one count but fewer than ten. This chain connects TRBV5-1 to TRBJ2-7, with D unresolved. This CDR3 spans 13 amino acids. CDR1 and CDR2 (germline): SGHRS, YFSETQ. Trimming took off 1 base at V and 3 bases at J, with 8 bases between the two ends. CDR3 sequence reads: CASSLPSDYEQYF. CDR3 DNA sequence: TGCGCCAGCAGCTTGCCCAGTGACTACGAGCAGTACTTC.

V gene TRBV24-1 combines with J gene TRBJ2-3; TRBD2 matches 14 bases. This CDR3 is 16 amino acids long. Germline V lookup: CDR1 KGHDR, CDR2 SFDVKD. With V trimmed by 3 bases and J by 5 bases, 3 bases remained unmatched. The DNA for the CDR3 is TGTGCCACCAGTGATGCGACTAGCGGGGGGGTAGATACGCAGTATTTT. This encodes CATSDATSGGVDTQYF.

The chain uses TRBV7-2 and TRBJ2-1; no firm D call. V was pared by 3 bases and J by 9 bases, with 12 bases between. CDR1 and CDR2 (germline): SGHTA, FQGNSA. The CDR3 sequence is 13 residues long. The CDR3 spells CASSFRTPREQFF. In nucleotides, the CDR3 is TGTGCCAGCAGCTTTCGCACCCCGCGTGAGCAGTTCTTC.

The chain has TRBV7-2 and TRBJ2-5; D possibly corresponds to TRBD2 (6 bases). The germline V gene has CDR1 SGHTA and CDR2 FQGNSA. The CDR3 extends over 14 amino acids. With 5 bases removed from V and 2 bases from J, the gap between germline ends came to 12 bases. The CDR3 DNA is TGTGCCAGCAGCCTCTGGACTAATCAAGAGACCCAGTACTTC. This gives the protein CASSLWTNQETQYF.

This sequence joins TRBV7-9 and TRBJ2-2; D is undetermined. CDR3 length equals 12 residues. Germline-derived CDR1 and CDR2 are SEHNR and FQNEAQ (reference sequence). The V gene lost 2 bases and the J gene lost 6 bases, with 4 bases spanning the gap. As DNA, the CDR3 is TGTGCCAGCAGCTTATTGTCCGGGGAGCTGTTTTTT. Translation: CASSLLSGELFF.

This chain's CDR3 is CASSPRSSGNTIYF. The CDR3 region has the DNA TGTGCCAGCAGCCCCCGGTCCTCTGGAAACACCATATATTTT. V and J are TRBV3-1 (or the pseudogene TRBV3-2) and TRBJ1-3; D is uncertain. The CDR3 spans 14 residues. Trimming stripped 4 bases from V and 0 bases from J, with 7 bases between. Germline V gene lookup returns CDR1 LGHDT and CDR2 YNNKEL (reference sequence).

This CDR3 reads CATSRGTSGQETQYF. In DNA, the CDR3 is TGTGCCACCAGCAGAGGGACTAGCGGTCAAGAGACCCAGTACTTC. This sequence joins TRBV15 and TRBJ2-5; 10 bases align to TRBD2. Germline CDR1 is LNHNV and CDR2 is YYDKDF (reference sequence). The CDR3 has 15 residues. V dropped 1 base and J dropped 2; count of bases not matched to a gene: 1.

The CDR3 DNA reads as TGTGCCAGCAGCTTAAACGGGAACTACAATGAGCAGTTCTTC. Residues: CASSLNGNYNEQFF. The V gene is TRBV7-3, the J gene TRBJ2-1; D may be TRBD2 (5 bases). Germline V gives CDR1 SGHTA, CDR2 FQGTGA. The ends were cut back, 1 base at V and 3 bases at J, with 7 bases in the middle. CDR3 length equals 14 residues.

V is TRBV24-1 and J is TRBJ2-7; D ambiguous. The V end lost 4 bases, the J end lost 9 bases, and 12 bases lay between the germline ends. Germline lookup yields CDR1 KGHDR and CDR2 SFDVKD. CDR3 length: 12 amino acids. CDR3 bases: TGTGCCACCAGTGAGGGGATATGTCGGCAGTACTTC. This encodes CATSEGICRQYF.